These T cell receptor beta chains were read from a single sample in a study of blood T cell repertoires in COVID-19. TCRdb's copy holds only in-frame clones and misses some; the assay was immunoSEQ multiplex PCR. This table holds about 300,000 clones, 83% found once. The sequencing input was peripheral blood. These receptors were taken from a woman aged 45-65 years with acute or convalescent COVID-19. Each CDR3 is given with its conserved first and last residue. Each record gives: J gene, D gene, V gene, clone size, CDR3 DNA, CDR3 protein. A D gene is named only where the DNA matches it firmly. Only some rows state a clone size, as once, few, many or a class for expanded clones.

TRBJ2-2 TRBD1 TRBV4-1 . TGCGCCAGCAGCCAAGAATCGCGGACAGGGCGCACCGGGGAGCTGTTTTTT CASSQESRTGRTGELFF
TRBJ2-4 . TRBV10-3 . TGTGCCATCAGTGAGTCTCGTTTCGGAGGCAAAAACATTCAGTACTTC CAISESRFGGKNIQYF
TRBJ1-2 . TRBV2 . TGTGCCAGCAGTTTCAGGGCCGGCTACACCTTC CASSFRAGYTF
TRBJ1-1 . TRBV2 few TGTGCCAGCAGTAGAATGGGACAAGTGGCTTTCTTT CASSRMGQVAFF
TRBJ2-7 . TRBV6-2/TRBV6-3 . TGTGCCAGCAGCCGCCGTGGGGTAACGGGAGCCGTGCTCTACGAGCAGTACTTC CASSRRGVTGAVLYEQYF
TRBJ1-1 TRBD1 TRBV6-5 . TGTGCCAGCAGGGTCCCAGGGGGCAGGACTGAAGCTTTCTTT CASRVPGGRTEAFF
TRBJ2-5 TRBD2 TRBV11-3 . TGTGCCAGCAGCCCGGGCGGGACTAGCGGGAGTCAAGAGACCCAGTACTTC CASSPGGTSGSQETQYF
TRBJ1-2 TRBD1 TRBV6-1 . TGTGCCAGCAGTGAAAGGGGGACAGGGAATAAAAGCGGCTACACCTTC CASSERGTGNKSGYTF
TRBJ1-5 . TRBV28 few TGTGCCAGCAGTTTGGACCAAAACGCGGGGCCCCAGCATTTT CASSLDQNAGPQHF
TRBJ1-4 . TRBV24-1 . TGTGCCACCAGTGATCCACAGAGACCTAATGAAAAACTGTTTTTT CATSDPQRPNEKLFF
TRBJ1-1 . TRBV29-1 . TGCAGCGGCGGGGGGATGGGGACTGAAGCTTTCTTT CSGGGMGTEAFF
TRBJ1-3 . TRBV18 . TGTGCCAGCTCACCACCGGCAGGCTTCTCTGGAAACACCATATATTTT CASSPPAGFSGNTIYF
TRBJ1-1 . TRBV7-2 . TGTGCCAGCAGCCCCACTTTCGGGACTCCCGCTGAAGCTTTCTTT CASSPTFGTPAEAFF
TRBJ2-7 . TRBV12-3/TRBV12-4 once TGTGCCAGCAGTTTAGAAACAGTAACGAAGCAGTACTTC CASSLETVTKQYF
TRBJ2-5 TRBD2 TRBV7-2 . TGTGCCAGCAGCTTATGGGCTAGCGGGAGAAGGACGGGCCAAGAGACCCAGTACTTC CASSLWASGRRTGQETQYF
TRBJ1-1 . TRBV9 . TGTGCCAGCAGTACGACGGGGGAGACTGAAGCTTTCTTT CASSTTGETEAFF
TRBJ2-2 . TRBV27 . TGTGCCAGCAGTTTAAGCCGGAGCCCCACCGGGGAGCTGTTTTTT CASSLSRSPTGELFF
TRBJ2-2 . TRBV12-5 . TGTGCTAGTGGCTCCCCCGGCGGGCCCGGGGAGCTGTTTTTT CASGSPGGPGELFF
TRBJ2-5 TRBD1 TRBV5-8 . TGTGCCAGCAGCAGGGACAGGGGAAGAGAGACCCAGTACTTC CASSRDRGRETQYF
TRBJ1-5 . TRBV2 . TGTGCCAGCAGACAGGGTCCGGATCAGCCCCAGCATTTT CASRQGPDQPQHF
TRBJ1-4 . TRBV3-1/TRBV3-2 . TGTGCCAGCAGCCTAAGCGGTACTAATGAAAAACTGTTTTTT CASSLSGTNEKLFF
TRBJ2-1 TRBD2 TRBV7-2 . TGTGCCAGCAGCCGTAGCGGGAGTACCTACAATGAGCAGTTCTTC CASSRSGSTYNEQFF
TRBJ1-2 . TRBV5-1 . TGCGCCAGCAGTGTTGACAGTGACTATGGCTACACCTTC CASSVDSDYGYTF
TRBJ2-5 . TRBV19 . TGTGCCAGTAGCGGACGGAGGGGAGAGACCCAGTACTTC CASSGRRGETQYF
TRBJ1-1 . TRBV5-1 . TGCGCCAGCAGCCCGACAGCACAGGGATGGGACACTGAAGCTTTCTTT CASSPTAQGWDTEAFF
TRBJ2-3 TRBD2 TRBV5-6 . TGTGCCAGCAGGCCAAGACTAGCCACAGATACGCAGTATTTT CASRPRLATDTQYF
TRBJ1-1 . TRBV18 . TGTGCCAGCTCAGCCTCTCAGGGGCGGGAAGCTTTCTTT CASSASQGREAFF
TRBJ1-3 . TRBV10-3 . TGTGCCATCATGGGCAATGGAAACACCATATATTTT CAIMGNGNTIYF
TRBJ1-6 . TRBV4-1 . TGCGCCAGCAGCCAAGTTCGTGATTCACCCCTCCACTTT CASSQVRDSPLHF
TRBJ1-1 . TRBV20-1 . TGCAGTGCTAGAGATCGGGGGGAAGCTTTCTTT CSARDRGEAFF
TRBJ2-5 . TRBV5-4 . TGTGCCAGCAGCTTGGACGTTTGGGGGGAACAAGAGACCCAGTACTTC CASSLDVWGEQETQYF
TRBJ2-3 . TRBV4-1 . TGCGCCAGCAGCCTGATCGGGGTTGACACAGATACGCAGTATTTT CASSLIGVDTDTQYF
TRBJ2-1 . TRBV5-1 . TGCGCCAGCAGCTTGTACAGGGACAATGAGCAGTTCTTC CASSLYRDNEQFF
TRBJ2-7 TRBD1 TRBV7-2 . TGTGCCAGCAGCTTGGGACAGGGGTTATCCTACGAGCAGTACTTC CASSLGQGLSYEQYF
TRBJ1-2 . TRBV29-1 . TGCAGCGTTGAAGGGGAGTCAGCTGATGGCTACACCTTC CSVEGESADGYTF
TRBJ2-1 TRBD2 TRBV18 once TGTGCCAGCTCACCAGGGTCCAGCGGGGATAATGAGCAGTTCTTC CASSPGSSGDNEQFF
TRBJ1-3 TRBD1 TRBV19 . TGTGCCACCGAGGACAGGGGAAGTAACACCATATATTTT CATEDRGSNTIYF
TRBJ1-2 . TRBV27 . TGTGCCAGCAGTTTATCGTCGCAGAGAGGTGGCTACACCTTC CASSLSSQRGGYTF